These 10 T cell receptor beta chains originate from one sample sequenced in a study of Ad26.COV2.S vaccination and SARS-CoV-2 variants. Indicated treatment: approximately 18 received Ad26.COV2.S at low or high dose, single or two shots; roughly five received placebo; per-sample allocation not given. Day 63 after the first vaccine or placebo injection was the time point for sampling. Repertoires were generated with immunoSEQ multiplex PCR, while TCRdb's copy carries only in-frame clones and drops some. The table has more than 300,000 clones, approximately 86% seen once. The specimen was peripheral blood, collected in a trial of Ad26.COV2.S vaccine versus placebo. Source of these receptors: a person between 18 and 65 years old who received the Ad26.COV2.S COVID-19 vaccine or a placebo.

This rearrangement joins TRBV28 to TRBJ1-4; D remains ambiguous. The CDR3 has 14 amino acids. Germline values: CDR1 MDHEN, CDR2 SYDVKM. Trimming cost V 10 bases and J 3 bases, with 15 bases left between them. The CDR3 nucleotides read TGTGCCACCGCCCCCCTGGCCCCTAATGAAAAACTGTTTTTT. It is translated as CATAPLAPNEKLFF.

In this sample, this clone turned up once. V gene TRBV5-1 combines with J gene TRBJ1-3, with D uncertain. Germline V gives CDR1 SGHRS, CDR2 YFSETQ. The CDR3 totals 15 residues. Between the trimmed V and J ends, which lost 0 bases and 0 bases, there was a span of 7 bases. CDR3 residues: CASSLETRSGNTIYF. In nucleotides, the CDR3 is TGCGCCAGCAGCTTGGAGACACGCTCTGGAAACACCATATATTTT.

The chain is built from TRBV12-3 or TRBV12-4 and TRBJ2-7; D is unclear. V shed 1 base and J shed 2 bases, with 6 bases lying between them. This CDR3 is built from 13 residues. Here the CDR3 DNA reads TGTGCCAGCAGTTTAGACTATACCTACGAGCAGTACTTC. Protein product: CASSLDYTYEQYF.

This clone was found once. The chain carries TRBV15 and TRBJ2-5; D unclear. This CDR3 is 12 amino acids long. Trimming took off 1 base at V and 5 bases at J, with 5 bases between the two ends. Germline-derived CDR1 and CDR2 are LNHNV and YYDKDF (reference sequence). This chain's CDR3 is CATSRVRETQYF. CDR3 bases: TGTGCCACCAGCAGAGTCAGGGAGACCCAGTACTTC.

The V and J genes are TRBV27 and TRBJ1-5, with D perhaps matching TRBD1 (5 bases). V was trimmed by 5 bases and J by 2 bases, leaving 16 bases between them. Looked up from germline, CDR1 is MNHEY and CDR2 is SMNVEV (reference sequence). The CDR3 totals 16 residues. The CDR3 reads CASSPGGGLGNQPQHF. CDR3 nucleotide sequence: TGTGCCAGCAGTCCCGGTGGGGGTTTGGGCAATCAGCCCCAGCATTTT.

The chain combines TRBV6-2 or TRBV6-3 with TRBJ2-1, with D perhaps TRBD1 (5 bases). This CDR3 region has 16 residues. Germline assignment: CDR1 MNHEY and CDR2 SVGEGT. V lost 5 bases, J lost 0 bases, and 14 bases lay in between. CDR3 protein: CASSERTSSSYNEQFF. For the CDR3, the DNA is TGTGCCAGCAGTGAGAGGACAAGTAGCTCCTACAATGAGCAGTTCTTC.

The chain joins TRBV12-3 or TRBV12-4 to TRBJ1-2; D uncertain. Trimming shortened V by 1 base and J by 7 bases, and 7 bases separated the two germline ends. CDR3 length equals 12 residues. DNA for the CDR3: TGTGCCAGCAGTTTAGAGGTCTTTGGCTACACCTTC. As protein: CASSLEVFGYTF.

This clone was detected only a few times. As DNA, the CDR3 is TGTGCAGTGCCCCTGAACACTGAAGCTTTCTTT. This encodes CAVPLNTEAFF. The J gene is TRBJ1-1, the V gene TRBV7-9; unclear D gene. In germline, CDR1 is SEHNR, CDR2 FQNEAQ (reference sequence). The CDR3 is 11 residues long.

A few counts support this clone. This rearrangement joins TRBV9 to TRBJ1-4, with a tentative D call TRBD1 (5 bases). The CDR3 has 14 amino acids. Germline loops: CDR1 SGDLS, CDR2 YYNGEE. Trimming stripped 1 base from V and 8 bases from J, with 12 bases between. The CDR3 loop reads CASSVRERDEKLFF. The DNA of the CDR3 is TGTGCCAGCAGCGTACGGGAAAGGGACGAAAAACTGTTTTTT. Full variable domain (remainder filled in from reference TRBV9 and TRBJ1-4): DSGVTQTPKHLITATGQRVTLRCSPRSGDLSVYWYQQSLDQGLQFLIQYYNGEERAKGNILERFSAQQFPDLHSELNLSSLELGDSALYFCASSVRERDEKLFFGSGTQLSVL.

The rearrangement joins TRBV7-2 to TRBJ2-7; 9 nucleotides agree with TRBD2. The CDR3 loop spans 14 amino acids. V gave up 3 bases and J gave up 4 bases; unmatched junction bases: 4. The germline gives CDR1 SGHTA, CDR2 FQGNSA. The CDR3 here is CASSFGLATYEQYF. In DNA, the CDR3 is TGTGCCAGCAGCTTTGGACTAGCGACATACGAGCAGTACTTC.